The 21 T cell receptor beta chains below all came from one sample that was sequenced in a study of control samples from healthy donors and cancer patients. Using immunoSEQ multiplex PCR, the repertoire was profiled, and TCRdb retains in-frame clones only, with some absent. The data hold some 140,000 clones, with around nine tenths observed a single time. Sequences were obtained from blood. Receptor source: a woman younger than 45 in good health.

The J gene is TRBJ1-2, the V gene TRBV6-5; maybe TRBD1 (5 bases). There are 14 residues in the CDR3. Trimming removed 7 bases at V and 8 bases at J, with 20 bases between. CDR1 is MNHEY, CDR2 SVGAGI, per germline. The CDR3 loop reads CASNPTRGEAGYTF. CDR3 coding DNA: TGTGCCAGCAACCCCACCCGGGGCGAGGCGGGCTACACCTTC.

This clone has a handful of counts. This chain connects TRBV30 to TRBJ1-1; D uncertain. Germline lookup yields CDR1 GTSNPN and CDR2 SVGIG (reference sequence). This CDR3 comprises 14 residues. The ends were cut back, 2 bases at V and 8 bases at J, with 18 bases in the middle. The CDR3 region has the DNA TGTGCCTGGAGTCCCCGGACGGAACTCTCGGAAGCTTTCTTT. Its translation is CAWSPRTELSEAFF.

The V call is TRBV7-9, the J call TRBJ2-3, with D tentatively TRBD2 (6 bases). Germline values: CDR1 SEHNR, CDR2 FQNEAQ (reference sequence). The CDR3 is made up of 15 amino acids. The ends were cut back, 1 base at V and 4 bases at J, with 12 bases in the middle. In DNA, the CDR3 is TGTGCCAGCAGCTTAGGGGGAGGCGCGGCAGATACGCAGTATTTT. Protein: CASSLGGGAADTQYF.

The J gene is TRBJ1-2, the V gene TRBV29-1; D not resolved. The CDR3 is 15 amino acids. Trimming pared 5 bases from V and 0 bases from J, leaving 16 bases between. The germline CDR1 and CDR2 sequences are SQVTM and ANQGSEA. Here the CDR3 DNA reads TGCAGCGTTCCCAACGGTGGGCTTCCTAACTATGGCTACACCTTC. Its protein is CSVPNGGLPNYGYTF.

The chain is built from TRBV6-1 and TRBJ1-6, with a possible D match to TRBD1 (5 bases). V was clipped by 3 bases and J by 7 bases, with 10 bases between them. CDR3 length: 14 residues. Germline lookup yields CDR1 MNHNS and CDR2 SASEGT. The CDR3 here is CASSEGRENSPLHF. CDR3 sequence (DNA): TGTGCCAGCAGTGAGGGACGGGAAAATTCACCCCTCCACTTT.

The chain joins TRBV5-5 to TRBJ2-5; D remains ambiguous. The CDR3 is made up of 12 amino acids. CDR1 is SGHKS and CDR2 is YYEKEE in the germline V gene (reference sequence). The V gene lost 0 bases and the J gene lost 3 bases, with 3 bases spanning the gap. The CDR3 nucleotides read TGTGCCAGCAGCTTGGAAGAAGAGACCCAGTACTTC. As protein: CASSLEEETQYF.

The genes are TRBV5-4 and TRBJ1-1; a weak D match, TRBD1 (5 bases). CDR1 and CDR2 (germline): SGHNT, YYREEE (reference sequence). The CDR3 extends over 16 amino acids. Trimming shortened V by 4 bases and J by 7 bases, and 23 bases separated the two germline ends. CDR3 loop: CASSPGGRGSWGEAFF. CDR3 coding DNA: TGTGCCAGCAGCCCGGGAGGGCGGGGGAGCTGGGGTGAAGCTTTCTTT.

This clone counts as medium-sized. Within the sample, other DNA sequences also encode this same CDR3. This sequence joins TRBV9 and TRBJ2-7, with D possibly being TRBD2 (6 bases). V lost 2 bases and J 2 bases, leaving 11 bases between the germline ends. The CDR3 length is 14 residues. Germline CDR1 is SGDLS and CDR2 is YYNGEE. This CDR3 reads CASSVSGGPYEQYF. The CDR3 DNA follows: TGTGCCAGCAGCGTTTCCGGGGGACCCTACGAGCAGTACTTC.

This clone was counted once. The chain joins TRBV30 to TRBJ1-6; D may be TRBD1 (5 bases). This CDR3 has 13 amino acids. Between the trimmed V and J ends, which lost 1 base and 6 bases, there was a span of 7 bases. Germline values: CDR1 GTSNPN, CDR2 SVGIG (reference sequence). In DNA form, the CDR3 reads TGTGCCTGGAGTGGGCAGGGTAATTCACCCCTCCACTTT. Protein sequence: CAWSGQGNSPLHF.

The V gene is TRBV24-1, the J gene TRBJ1-1; a weak D match, TRBD1 (5 bases). Germline CDR1 reads KGHDR; CDR2 reads SFDVKD. The CDR3 has 14 amino acids. V lost 9 bases to trimming and J lost 1 base, with 14 bases between them. The CDR3 bases are TGTGCCACCTCCCCGGGGGGTAAGAACACTGAAGCTTTCTTT. This gives the protein CATSPGGKNTEAFF.

A note on this clone: This specimen includes other DNA sequences encoding the same CDR3. As DNA, the CDR3 is TGTGCCAGCTCTAGGACAGGGGTCACTGAAGCTTTCTTT. Translated: CASSRTGVTEAFF. The chain is built from TRBV18 and TRBJ1-1; TRBD1 matches at 9 bases. Germline lookup yields CDR1 KGHSH and CDR2 LQKENI. V lost 6 bases, J lost 4 bases, and 3 bases stayed unmatched. The CDR3 runs 13 residues.

CDR3 nucleotides: TGTGCCAGTAGTTCTGGGGGGAGCGGTGAGCAGTTCTTC. Protein: CASSSGGSGEQFF. V gene TRBV19 combines with J gene TRBJ2-1; weak D call: TRBD2 (6 bases). The CDR3 consists of 13 residues. The germline V and J ends were trimmed by 5 bases and 9 bases, with 14 bases remaining between them. Germline V CDR1 and CDR2: LNHDA, SQIVND (reference sequence).

The V and J genes are TRBV7-9 and TRBJ2-3; perhaps TRBD2 as D (6 bases). The CDR3 length is 15 residues. The germline gives CDR1 SEHNR, CDR2 FQNEAQ (reference sequence). V was cut by 1 base and J by 1 base, with 9 bases left in between. In nucleotides, the CDR3 is TGTGCCAGCAGCTTAGGGAGGGAGGGCACAGATACGCAGTATTTT. It specifies CASSLGREGTDTQYF. Combining the CDR3 with reference TRBV7-9 and TRBJ2-3 gives the whole variable domain DTGVSQNPRHKITKRGQNVTFRCDPISEHNRLYWYRQTLGQGPEFLTYFQNEAQLEKSRLLSDRFSAERPKGSFSTLEIQRTEQGDSAMYLCASSLGREGTDTQYFGPGTRLTVL.

DNA of the CDR3: TGCGCCAGCAGCTTGGACGGGTCTAACTATGGCTACACCTTC. Translating gives CASSLDGSNYGYTF. This chain joins TRBV5-1 and TRBJ1-2; D is undetermined. The CDR3 runs 14 residues. In germline, CDR1 is SGHRS, CDR2 YFSETQ. V was pared by 0 bases and J by 0 bases, with 6 bases between.

This sequence joins TRBV2 and TRBJ2-2, with D perhaps given as TRBD1 or TRBD2 (6 bases each). Germline CDR1 and CDR2: SNHLY and FYNNEI. The CDR3 is 14 residues long. Trimming took 6 bases from V and 5 from J, leaving 13 bases between them. In DNA, the CDR3 is TGTGCCAGCAGAGTCAGAGGGGGGACCGGGGAGCTGTTTTTT. This translates into CASRVRGGTGELFF.

V usage is TRBV30 and J usage is TRBJ2-7, with D tentatively TRBD2 (8 bases). This CDR3 has 15 amino acids. Germline V CDR1 and CDR2: GTSNPN, SVGIG (reference sequence). Deletions cut 2 bases from V and 3 bases from J, with 17 bases between. Written as DNA, the CDR3 is TGTGCCTGGAGTCCACAGGGGACTAGATTCTACGAGCAGTACTTC. It yields the protein CAWSPQGTRFYEQYF.

The chain uses TRBV28 and TRBJ2-7; 8 nucleotides line up with TRBD2. In germline, CDR1 is MDHEN, CDR2 SYDVKM. The CDR3 is 14 residues long. Trimming cost V 2 bases and J 2 bases; bases outside gene matches: 2. The CDR3 protein is CASSLPGLAYEQYF. For the CDR3, the DNA is TGTGCCAGCAGTTTACCGGGACTAGCCTACGAGCAGTACTTC.

The chain carries TRBV2 and TRBJ1-5; D is unclear. Per germline, CDR1 SNHLY and CDR2 FYNNEI. This CDR3 has 13 amino acids. V lost 4 bases and J lost 4, with 8 bases in between. CDR3 in amino acids: CASSVTANQPQHF. The CDR3 nucleotides read TGTGCCAGCAGTGTAACAGCTAATCAGCCCCAGCATTTT.

The chain uses TRBV27 and TRBJ1-2, with D unresolved. Per the germline V gene, CDR1 is MNHEY and CDR2 is SMNVEV (reference sequence). Trimming stripped 3 bases from V and 10 bases from J, with 15 bases between. CDR3 size: 13 residues. The DNA for the CDR3 is TGTGCCAGCAGTTTGAATGCGTTGGGTTTCTACACCTTC. This translates into CASSLNALGFYTF.

The chain joins TRBV7-2 to TRBJ1-5; D not resolved. CDR1 and CDR2 from the germline V gene are SGHTA and FQGNSA. Trimming stripped 5 bases from V and 4 bases from J, with 15 bases between. The CDR3 sequence is 15 residues long. The CDR3 nucleotides are TGTGCCAGCAGCCCAACCCCACTCACGAATCAGCCCCAGCATTTT. Translated: CASSPTPLTNQPQHF.

The V gene is TRBV10-3, the J gene TRBJ2-1; maybe TRBD1 (6 bases). Germline V gives CDR1 ENHRY, CDR2 SYGVKD. This CDR3 region has 11 residues. V was shortened by 9 bases and J by 6 bases, with 9 bases between the two germline ends. CDR3 sequence (DNA): TGTGCCATTATAGGGGGCAATGAGCAGTTCTTC. This encodes CAIIGGNEQFF.